The T cell receptor beta chain under discussion was sequenced for a study of blood T cell repertoires in COVID-19. At the level of the study: The origin of the acute and convalescent COVID-19 samples was the United States, Italy and Spain. PBMCs, B-cell-depleted T cells, or T cells were the source of the cDNA or gDNA that made up the material.

Trimming cost V 0 bases and J 2 bases; bases outside gene matches: 5. Germline CDR1 and CDR2: GTSNPN and SVGIG (reference sequence). The CDR3 runs 15 residues. Per the original methods: Reference gene primer amplification gave estimated nucleated cell counts. Clones were read by immunoSEQ multiplex PCR, and TCRdb kept only the in-frame ones, dropping some. The V and J calls and clone size come from that table; D and trimming were worked out from the DNA. The profile shows about 50,000 clones, 88% of them singletons. Sequencing was done on a sample of peripheral blood. The sequence derives from a human donor with active COVID-19. The donor label of this sample is uncertain. The V gene is TRBV30, the J gene TRBJ2-3, with 7 nucleotides matching TRBD1. CDR3 residues: CAWSVRQGYTDTQYF. For the CDR3, the DNA is TGTGCCTGGAGTGTGCGACAGGGCTACACAGATACGCAGTATTTT.